The rows below give T cell receptor beta chains drawn from one sample of a study of OX40 agonist ivuxolimab in advanced cancers. Clones were read by immunoSEQ multiplex PCR, and TCRdb kept only the in-frame ones, dropping some. The profile shows fewer than 25,000 clones, approximately 88% of them singletons. This sample comprised CD4+ or CD8+ T cells sorted from blood, obtained in a trial of the OX40 agonist ivuxolimab. The receptors come from an adult with an advanced solid tumor such as melanoma, head and neck, liver or kidney cancer. Each CDR3 is given with its conserved first and last residue. A D gene is named only where the DNA matches it firmly. Rows give clone size only sometimes, using once, few, many, or a class for an expanded clone.

J	V	D	size	CDR3
TRBJ2-7	TRBV4-3	TRBD2	-	CASSQGSTGGIYEQYF
TRBJ2-7	TRBV6-6	-	-	CASSSAGTYEQYF
TRBJ2-3	TRBV10-1	-	-	CASSEGRGMYTQYF
TRBJ2-3	TRBV7-9	TRBD2	-	CASSYGLAGEDTQYF
TRBJ2-1	TRBV6-6	TRBD2	-	CASSLLAESYNEQFF
TRBJ2-5	TRBV5-6	-	once	CASSPEGETQYF
TRBJ2-2	TRBV9	TRBD1	-	CASSPGQGRTGELFF
TRBJ1-1	TRBV6-5	-	-	CASSLTGRTEAFF
TRBJ2-5	TRBV7-9	-	-	CASSPWRGGQETQYF
TRBJ1-1	TRBV27	-	-	CASREAGTEAFF
TRBJ2-1	TRBV10-3	-	-	CAISGSPSGHNEQFF
TRBJ1-1	TRBV6-5	-	-	CASRGTEAFF
TRBJ2-3	TRBV4-3	TRBD2	-	CASSRGGYTQYF
TRBJ2-7	TRBV11-2	TRBD2	-	CASSHIPAGVYEQYF
TRBJ2-1	TRBV4-3	-	-	CASSGNYNEQFF
TRBJ2-2	TRBV4-3	-	-	CASSQDVELAELFF
TRBJ2-3	TRBV7-9	TRBD2	-	CASSSTTSGRADTQYF
TRBJ2-3	TRBV4-1	TRBD1	-	CASTRQGKGTDTQYF
TRBJ1-6	TRBV7-2	-	-	CASSPQGLRPLHF
TRBJ2-1	TRBV4-3	TRBD2	-	CASSPGTIAYNEQFF
TRBJ2-5	TRBV4-2	TRBD2	-	CASSQDAQRGEETQYF
TRBJ1-1	TRBV29-1	-	-	CSVDAPANEAFF
TRBJ2-3	TRBV5-4	-	-	CATQGFTITDTQYF
TRBJ2-1	TRBV5-3	-	few	CASSSRDWGDNEQFF
TRBJ2-5	TRBV5-6	-	-	CASSWVGVRVEETQYF
TRBJ2-1	TRBV27	TRBD1	-	CASISSGTGNYNEQFF